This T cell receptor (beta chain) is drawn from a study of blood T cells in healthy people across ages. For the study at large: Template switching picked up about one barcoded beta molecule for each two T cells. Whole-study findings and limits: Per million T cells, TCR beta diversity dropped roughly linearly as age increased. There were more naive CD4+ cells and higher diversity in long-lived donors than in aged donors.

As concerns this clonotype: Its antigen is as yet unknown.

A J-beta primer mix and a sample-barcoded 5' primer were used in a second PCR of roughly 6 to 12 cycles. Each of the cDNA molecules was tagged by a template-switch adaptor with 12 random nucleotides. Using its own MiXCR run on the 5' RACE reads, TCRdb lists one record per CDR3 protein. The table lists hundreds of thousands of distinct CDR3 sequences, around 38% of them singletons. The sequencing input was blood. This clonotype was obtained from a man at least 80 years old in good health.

CDR3 bases: TGTGCCAGCAGAGTACCCTTGGAGGTCTACGAGCAGTACTTC. This encodes CASRVPLEVYEQYF. The chain has TRBV6-2 or TRBV6-3 and TRBJ2-7; D is possibly TRBD2 (5 bases). The CDR3 has 14 amino acids. The germline V gene encodes CDR1 MNHEY and CDR2 SVGEGT. V lost 6 bases to trimming and J lost 3 bases, with 15 bases between them.